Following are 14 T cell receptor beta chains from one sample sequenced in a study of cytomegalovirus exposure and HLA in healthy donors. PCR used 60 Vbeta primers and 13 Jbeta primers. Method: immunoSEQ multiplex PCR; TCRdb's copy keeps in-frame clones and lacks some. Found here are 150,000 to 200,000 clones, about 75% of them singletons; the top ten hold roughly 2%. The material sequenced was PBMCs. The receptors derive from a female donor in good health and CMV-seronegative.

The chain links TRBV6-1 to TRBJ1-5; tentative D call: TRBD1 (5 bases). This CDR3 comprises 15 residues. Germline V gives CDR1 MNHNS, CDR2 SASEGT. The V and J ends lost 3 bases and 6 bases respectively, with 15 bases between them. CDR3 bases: TGTGCCAGCAGTGAGGCGGGGAGGGGAAGTCAGCCCCAGCATTTT. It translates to CASSEAGRGSQPQHF.

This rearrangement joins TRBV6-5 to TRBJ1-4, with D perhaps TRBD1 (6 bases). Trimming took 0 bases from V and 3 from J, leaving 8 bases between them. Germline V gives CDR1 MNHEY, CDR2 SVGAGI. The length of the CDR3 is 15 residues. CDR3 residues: CASSYSQGPNEKLFF. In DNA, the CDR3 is TGTGCCAGCAGTTACTCCCAGGGGCCTAATGAAAAACTGTTTTTT.

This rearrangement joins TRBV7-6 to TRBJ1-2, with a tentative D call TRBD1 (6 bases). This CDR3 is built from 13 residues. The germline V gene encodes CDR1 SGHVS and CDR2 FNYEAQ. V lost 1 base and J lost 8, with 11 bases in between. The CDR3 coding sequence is TGTGCCAGCAGCTTAGACAGGGTGGGGGGCTACACCTTC. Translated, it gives CASSLDRVGGYTF.

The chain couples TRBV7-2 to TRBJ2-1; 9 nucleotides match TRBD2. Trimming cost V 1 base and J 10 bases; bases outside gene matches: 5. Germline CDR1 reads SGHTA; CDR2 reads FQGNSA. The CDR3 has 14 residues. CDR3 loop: CASSLGSGSLEQFF. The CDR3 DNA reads TGTGCCAGCAGCTTAGGTAGCGGGAGTCTCGAGCAGTTCTTC.

The CDR3 loop reads CASSPPPGQGAYEQYF. Written as DNA, the CDR3 is TGTGCCAGCTCACCTCCTCCGGGACAGGGGGCCTACGAGCAGTACTTC. The chain combines TRBV18 with TRBJ2-7, with 11 bases that match TRBD1. CDR3 length: 16 residues. Losses at the gene ends were 3 bases for V and 2 bases for J; bases not matched to a gene: 6. Germline loops: CDR1 KGHSH, CDR2 LQKENI. The full variable domain, with the rest looked up from reference TRBV18 and TRBJ2-7, is NAGVMQNPRHLVRRRGQEARLRCSPMKGHSHVYWYRQLPEEGLKFMVYLQKENIIDESGMPKERFSAEFPKEGPSILRIQQVVRGDSAAYFCASSPPPGQGAYEQYFGPGTRLTVT.

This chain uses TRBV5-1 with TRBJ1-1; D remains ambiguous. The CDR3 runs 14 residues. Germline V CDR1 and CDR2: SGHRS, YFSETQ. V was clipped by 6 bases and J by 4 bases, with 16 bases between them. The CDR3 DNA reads TGCGCCAGCACCTCGGAACCCCCAGGCACTGAAGCTTTCTTT. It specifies CASTSEPPGTEAFF.

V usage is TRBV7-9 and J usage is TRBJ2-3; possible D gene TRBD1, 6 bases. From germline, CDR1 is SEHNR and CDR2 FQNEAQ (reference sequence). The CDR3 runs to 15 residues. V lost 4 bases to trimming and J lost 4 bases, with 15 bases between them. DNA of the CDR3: TGTGCCAGCAGCTCGGGACAAGCAGTAGCAGATACGCAGTATTTT. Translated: CASSSGQAVADTQYF. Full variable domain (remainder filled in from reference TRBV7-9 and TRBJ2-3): DTGVSQNPRHKITKRGQNVTFRCDPISEHNRLYWYRQTLGQGPEFLTYFQNEAQLEKSRLLSDRFSAERPKGSFSTLEIQRTEQGDSAMYLCASSSGQAVADTQYFGPGTRLTVL.

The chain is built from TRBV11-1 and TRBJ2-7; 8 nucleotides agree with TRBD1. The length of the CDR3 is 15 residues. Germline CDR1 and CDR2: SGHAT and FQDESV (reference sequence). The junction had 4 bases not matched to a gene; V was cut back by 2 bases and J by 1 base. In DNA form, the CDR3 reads TGTGCCAGCAGCTTATATCAGGGGGCTTCCTACGAGCAGTACTTC. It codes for CASSLYQGASYEQYF.

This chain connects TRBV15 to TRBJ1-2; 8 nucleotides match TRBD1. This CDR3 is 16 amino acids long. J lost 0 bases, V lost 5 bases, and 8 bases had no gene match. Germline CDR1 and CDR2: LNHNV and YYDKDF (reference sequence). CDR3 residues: CATSPAGTGPNYGYTF. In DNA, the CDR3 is TGTGCCACCAGCCCCGCTGGGACAGGCCCTAACTATGGCTACACCTTC.

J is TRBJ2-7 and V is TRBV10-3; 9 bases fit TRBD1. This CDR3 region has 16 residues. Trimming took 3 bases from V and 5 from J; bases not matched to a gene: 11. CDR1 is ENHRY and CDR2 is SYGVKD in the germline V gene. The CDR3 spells CAISDLPGQGVNEQYF. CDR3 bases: TGTGCCATCAGTGACTTACCGGGACAGGGTGTAAACGAGCAGTACTTC.

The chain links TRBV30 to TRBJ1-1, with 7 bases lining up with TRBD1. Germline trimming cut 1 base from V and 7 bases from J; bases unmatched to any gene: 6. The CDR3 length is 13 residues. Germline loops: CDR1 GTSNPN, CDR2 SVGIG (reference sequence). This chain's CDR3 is CAWSATRGDEAFF. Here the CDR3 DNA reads TGTGCCTGGAGTGCCACCAGGGGGGATGAAGCTTTCTTT.

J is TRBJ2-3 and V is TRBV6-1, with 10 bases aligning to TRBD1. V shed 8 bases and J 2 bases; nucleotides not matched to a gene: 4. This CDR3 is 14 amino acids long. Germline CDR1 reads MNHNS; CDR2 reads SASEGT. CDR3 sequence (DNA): TGTGCCAGCGTTGGGACAGGGGCCACAGATACGCAGTATTTT. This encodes CASVGTGATDTQYF.

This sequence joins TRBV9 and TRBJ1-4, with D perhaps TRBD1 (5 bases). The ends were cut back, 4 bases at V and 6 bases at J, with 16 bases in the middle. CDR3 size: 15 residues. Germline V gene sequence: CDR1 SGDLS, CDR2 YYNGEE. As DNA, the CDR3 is TGTGCCAGCAGCCGATTGTGGGGCGGGGATGAAAAACTGTTTTTT. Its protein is CASSRLWGGDEKLFF.

The CDR3 reads CASSRRGGRATYEQYF. CDR3 nucleotides: TGTGCCAGCAGCCGACGTGGGGGGAGGGCCACCTACGAGCAGTACTTC. The chain combines TRBV27 with TRBJ2-7; 7 bases line up with TRBD2. This CDR3 is built from 16 residues. From germline, CDR1 is MNHEY and CDR2 SMNVEV (reference sequence). V lost 6 bases to trimming and J lost 2 bases; unmatched junction nucleotides: 13.